The next 27 T cell receptor beta chains were all read from a single sample in a study of a mutant IDH1 vaccine in newly diagnosed glioma. The antigens of these receptors remain unknown. Time point in this sample: week 5, during vaccination. The content of each vaccine dose was 300 ug of mutant IDH1 20-mer peptide, and topical imiquimod accompanied it. Data came from immunoSEQ multiplex PCR; TCRdb stores just in-frame clones and leaves some out. The data contain fewer than 100,000 clones, 75% to 95% of them singletons. This sample comprised PBMCs, obtained from a glioma patient whose treatment included an IDH1 peptide vaccine. These receptors were taken from a woman in her forties or fifties with glioma.

The chain uses TRBV6-5 and TRBJ1-1; possibly TRBD1 for D (5 bases). The CDR3 has 15 residues. In germline, CDR1 is MNHEY, CDR2 SVGAGI. V lost 2 bases and J 6 bases, leaving 16 bases between the germline ends. The CDR3 region is CASSYRMGVGAEAFF. The DNA of the CDR3 is TGTGCCAGCAGTTACAGAATGGGGGTGGGGGCTGAAGCTTTCTTT.

The V and J genes are TRBV5-1 and TRBJ2-6, with D possibly matching TRBD1 (6 bases). The germline V gene encodes CDR1 SGHRS and CDR2 YFSETQ. V lost 0 bases to trimming and J lost 0 bases, with 19 bases between them. This CDR3 contains 20 residues. CDR3 protein: CASSLAFPGATSSGANVLTF. The CDR3 DNA sequence: TGCGCCAGCAGCTTGGCCTTTCCAGGGGCTACCAGCTCTGGGGCCAACGTCCTGACTTTC.

The chain links TRBV11-3 to TRBJ2-5; no definite D call. The germline V and J ends were trimmed by 4 bases and 1 base, with 22 bases remaining between them. Germline V gene data show CDR1 as SGHNT and CDR2 as YENEEA. This CDR3 region has 18 residues. CDR3 coding DNA: TGTGCCAGCAGCTCAATCTGGCGAATTTATAGTCCCCAAGAGACCCAGTACTTC. It is translated as CASSSIWRIYSPQETQYF.

The gene calls are TRBV7-2 and TRBJ2-2, with a possible D match to TRBD1 (6 bases). Trimming shortened V by 5 bases and J by 5 bases, and 12 bases separated the two germline ends. Germline V gene sequence: CDR1 SGHTA, CDR2 FQGNSA. The CDR3 has 14 residues. The CDR3 nucleotides read TGTGCCAGCAGCCCAGGGGAATGGACCGGGGAGCTGTTTTTT. Residues: CASSPGEWTGELFF. The complete variable domain, with remaining parts taken from reference TRBV7-2 and TRBJ2-2, reads GAGVSQSPSNKVTEKGKDVELRCDPISGHTALYWYRQSLGQGLEFLIYFQGNSAPDKSGLPSDRFSAERTGGSVSTLTIQRTQQEDSAVYLCASSPGEWTGELFFGEGSRLTVL.

This chain joins TRBV6-6 and TRBJ2-1; perhaps TRBD2 as D (6 bases). The germline CDR1 and CDR2 sequences are MNHNY and SVGAGI (reference sequence). V lost 6 bases and J 9 bases, leaving 12 bases between the germline ends. This CDR3 has 12 amino acids. CDR3 loop: CASSPDYREQFF. CDR3 nucleotides: TGTGCCAGCAGCCCGGACTACCGTGAGCAGTTCTTC.

The chain carries TRBV19 and TRBJ1-6; D gene uncertain. This CDR3 is 16 amino acids long. Trimming left V 5 bases short and J 6 bases short, with 17 bases between. The germline V gene encodes CDR1 LNHDA and CDR2 SQIVND (reference sequence). CDR3 region: CASSPWGGDINSPLHF. CDR3 nucleotides: TGTGCCAGTAGTCCCTGGGGAGGTGATATTAATTCACCCCTCCACTTT.

V usage is TRBV19 and J usage is TRBJ2-7; 12 nucleotides align to TRBD2. Germline lookup yields CDR1 LNHDA and CDR2 SQIVND (reference sequence). The trim removed 3 bases at V and 6 bases at J, leaving 6 bases unmatched. The CDR3 runs to 15 residues. CDR3 region: CASSIVPGLAGEQYF. Written as DNA, the CDR3 is TGTGCCAGTAGTATCGTTCCGGGACTAGCGGGCGAGCAGTACTTC.

V and J are TRBV7-9 and TRBJ2-5, with unresolved D. The assigned J gene may be wrong: the sequence end matches TRBJ2-7 better. Germline V gene lookup returns CDR1 SEHNR and CDR2 FQNEAQ (reference sequence). The CDR3 is 13 residues long. The CDR3 bases are TGTGCCAGCAGCTTAGGCCCAGTTGGCGAGCAGTACTTC. It encodes CASSLGPVGEQYF.

This chain joins TRBV30 and TRBJ2-5; the D is unclear. V gave up 0 bases and J gave up 5 bases, with 13 bases separating them. Germline values: CDR1 GTSNPN, CDR2 SVGIG (reference sequence). CDR3 length: 14 amino acids. CDR3 loop: CAWSVKGSGETQYF. The CDR3 DNA is TGTGCCTGGAGTGTAAAGGGCTCCGGGGAGACCCAGTACTTC.

This clone was picked up a small number of times. The rearrangement links TRBV2 to TRBJ2-1, with 14 bases fitting TRBD2. J lost 4 bases, V lost 2 bases, and 1 base had no gene match. Germline V gene sequence: CDR1 SNHLY, CDR2 FYNNEI. CDR3 length: 16 amino acids. The CDR3 nucleotides read TGTGCCAGCAGTGAATGGACTAGCGGGAGGTACAATGAGCAGTTCTTC. Encoded protein: CASSEWTSGRYNEQFF. Complete variable domain (other parts from reference TRBV2 and TRBJ2-1): EPEVTQTPSHQVTQMGQEVILRCVPISNHLYFYWYRQILGQKVEFLVSFYNNEISEKSEIFDDQFSVERPDGSNFTLKIRSTKLEDSAMYFCASSEWTSGRYNEQFFGPGTRLTVL.

V usage is TRBV28 and J usage is TRBJ2-7, with 7 bases that match TRBD1. The V and J ends lost 3 bases and 2 bases, in that order; junction bases with no gene match: 4. Germline V gene data show CDR1 as MDHEN and CDR2 as SYDVKM. The CDR3 totals 14 residues. The DNA of the CDR3 is TGTGCCAGCAGTTTGGGGCAGGGGGCCTACGAGCAGTACTTC. Its protein product is CASSLGQGAYEQYF. Full variable domain (missing parts from reference TRBV28 and TRBJ2-7): DVKVTQSSRYLVKRTGEKVFLECVQDMDHENMFWYRQDPGLGLRLIYFSYDVKMKEKGDIPEGYSVSREKKERFSLILESASTNQTSMYLCASSLGQGAYEQYFGPGTRLTVT.

The chain carries TRBV9 and TRBJ2-1; D possibly matches TRBD1 or TRBD2 (6 bases each). CDR3 size: 15 residues. V dropped 0 bases and J dropped 7 bases, with 14 bases sitting between them. Germline CDR1 reads SGDLS; CDR2 reads YYNGEE. CDR3 region: CASSVVGGGANEQFF. The CDR3 DNA is TGTGCCAGCAGCGTAGTAGGGGGAGGCGCAAATGAGCAGTTCTTC.

The chain employs TRBV10-1 and TRBJ2-7, with 9 bases matching TRBD1. J lost 5 bases, V lost 0 bases, and 5 bases had no gene match. CDR1 is WNHNN, CDR2 SYGVQD, per germline (reference sequence). This CDR3 has 15 residues. The CDR3 sequence is CASSESINRGHEQYF. The CDR3 DNA follows: TGCGCCAGCAGTGAGTCGATAAACAGGGGGCACGAGCAGTACTTC.

The chain is built from TRBV5-6 and TRBJ1-2; a weak D match, TRBD1 (6 bases). The CDR3 has 15 amino acids. Germline V gives CDR1 SGHDT, CDR2 YYEEEE. V gave up 4 bases and J gave up 0 bases, with 13 bases separating them. The CDR3, as DNA: TGTGCCAGCAGCAGGACAGTTGCCGCTAACTATGGCTACACCTTC. As protein: CASSRTVAANYGYTF.

The chain employs TRBV5-1 and TRBJ2-2, with D unclear. Germline V gene sequence: CDR1 SGHRS, CDR2 YFSETQ. The ends were cut back, 1 base at V and 0 bases at J, with 7 bases in the middle. This CDR3 has 15 residues. The CDR3 region has the DNA TGCGCCAGCAGCTTGAAAGTTCCGAACACCGGGGAGCTGTTTTTT. It is translated as CASSLKVPNTGELFF.

This clone was recorded once. The chain joins TRBV2 to TRBJ2-1; the match to TRBD1 covers 7 bases. The germline V gene encodes CDR1 SNHLY and CDR2 FYNNEI. With V trimmed by 4 bases and J by 14 bases, 14 bases remained unmatched. CDR3 length equals 14 residues. The CDR3 DNA is TGTGCCAGCAGTGTAGGGGGAGTGGGACAGACGAAGTTCTTC. It specifies CASSVGGVGQTKFF.

This clone was seen just once. The genes are TRBV28 and TRBJ2-7, with a weak D call TRBD1 (6 bases). The V end lost 2 bases, the J end lost 0 bases, and 11 bases lay between the germline ends. This CDR3 contains 15 residues. The germline gives CDR1 MDHEN, CDR2 SYDVKM. In nucleotides, the CDR3 is TGTGCCAGCAGTTTAGAGGGGGTTCTCTCCTACGAGCAGTACTTC. Protein product: CASSLEGVLSYEQYF. Supplemented by reference TRBV28 and TRBJ2-7, the full variable domain reads DVKVTQSSRYLVKRTGEKVFLECVQDMDHENMFWYRQDPGLGLRLIYFSYDVKMKEKGDIPEGYSVSREKKERFSLILESASTNQTSMYLCASSLEGVLSYEQYFGPGTRLTVT.

This chain joins TRBV11-2 and TRBJ2-5; D is perhaps TRBD1 (6 bases). The CDR3 runs to 14 residues. V shed 5 bases and J shed 5 bases, with 15 bases lying between them. Germline V CDR1 and CDR2: SGHAT, FQNNGV. CDR3 nucleotides: TGTGCCAGCAGCCAGATTCAGGGGTGGGAGACCCAGTACTTC. Translation gives CASSQIQGWETQYF.

This clone was recorded a few times. The chain employs TRBV4-1 and TRBJ2-1, with TRBD2 matching 10 bases. Germline V gene data show CDR1 as MGHRA and CDR2 as YSYEKL. The CDR3 length is 17 residues. V shed 4 bases and J 6 bases; nucleotides not matched to a gene: 12. CDR3: CASSLGKGTSDLNEQFF. The DNA of the CDR3 is TGCGCCAGCAGCCTGGGGAAGGGGACTAGCGACCTCAATGAGCAGTTCTTC.

In its sample, this clone was seen a few times. The chain joins TRBV30 to TRBJ1-6; D is unclear. Per germline, CDR1 GTSNPN and CDR2 SVGIG (reference sequence). With 1 base removed from V and 5 bases from J, the gap between germline ends came to 12 bases. This CDR3 contains 15 residues. The CDR3 sequence is CAWSDYRVHNSPLHF. In DNA form, the CDR3 reads TGTGCCTGGAGTGACTATAGGGTTCATAATTCACCCCTCCACTTT.

The chain combines TRBV5-1 with TRBJ2-7; D is perhaps TRBD1 (6 bases). Trimming removed 1 base at V and 5 bases at J, with 10 bases between. The V gene's germline CDR1 is SGHRS and CDR2 YFSETQ. The CDR3 is made up of 13 amino acids. CDR3 protein: CASSLQGINEQYF. CDR3 in DNA: TGCGCCAGCAGCTTGCAGGGGATCAACGAGCAGTACTTC.

V usage is TRBV5-6 and J usage is TRBJ2-7, with D perhaps TRBD1 (7 bases). CDR3 length: 13 amino acids. Germline V gene sequence: CDR1 SGHDT, CDR2 YYEEEE. Trimming took 3 bases from V and 3 from J, leaving 10 bases between them. The CDR3 sequence is CASSWGDSYEQYF. CDR3 sequence (DNA): TGTGCCAGCAGCTGGGGGGACAGCTACGAGCAGTACTTC.

The gene calls are TRBV25-1 and TRBJ2-3; D call uncertain. Germline CDR1 is MGHDK and CDR2 is SYGVNS. The V and J ends lost 8 bases and 5 bases respectively, with 11 bases between them. CDR3 length: 12 amino acids. The CDR3 region has the DNA TGTGCCAGCCACTCAATAGGAGATACGCAGTATTTT. Its protein is CASHSIGDTQYF.

J is TRBJ2-7 and V is TRBV5-1; D gene ambiguous. V was clipped by 0 bases and J by 0 bases, with 7 bases between them. The germline CDR1 and CDR2 sequences are SGHRS and YFSETQ. The CDR3 extends over 14 amino acids. This CDR3 reads CASSLGVTSYEQYF. The CDR3 nucleotides are TGCGCCAGCAGCTTGGGGGTCACCTCCTACGAGCAGTACTTC.

The chain couples TRBV5-5 to TRBJ1-4, with D unclear. This CDR3 region has 13 residues. V lost 4 bases to trimming and J lost 5 bases, with 9 bases between them. CDR1 is SGHKS and CDR2 is YYEKEE in the germline V gene (reference sequence). In DNA form, the CDR3 reads TGTGCCAGCAGCCGTCCCGGGAATGAAAAACTGTTTTTT. Translation gives CASSRPGNEKLFF.

This clone was counted between two and nine times. The gene calls are TRBV20-1 and TRBJ2-3; D gene ambiguous. CDR1 and CDR2 (germline): DFQATT, SNEGSKA (reference sequence). Trimming took 3 bases from V and 4 from J, leaving 5 bases between them. The CDR3 loop spans 11 amino acids. The CDR3 DNA is TGCAGTGCTAGGAAACCAGATACGCAGTATTTT. Its protein product is CSARKPDTQYF.

The gene calls are TRBV6-4 and TRBJ2-3, with 16 bases that match TRBD2. Per germline, CDR1 MRHNA and CDR2 SNTAGT. The junction had 3 bases not matched to a gene; V was cut back by 0 bases and J by 0 bases. CDR3 size: 19 residues. The CDR3 nucleotides read TGTGCCAGCAGTGACTCGGGACTAGCGGGGGGGACTAGCACAGATACGCAGTATTTT. Amino acids: CASSDSGLAGGTSTDTQYF.